Listed here are 31 T cell receptor beta chains from one sample, sequenced in a study of OX40 agonist ivuxolimab in advanced cancers. Measured with immunoSEQ multiplex PCR; TCRdb has only the in-frame clones, and not every one. The sample includes 60,000 or so clones, roughly 84% of them seen just once. Sequenced here: CD4+ or CD8+ T cells sorted from blood, sampled in a trial of the OX40 agonist ivuxolimab. Source of these receptors: an adult with an advanced solid tumor such as melanoma, head and neck, liver or kidney cancer.

J is TRBJ2-7 and V is TRBV14, with 7 bases identical to TRBD2. Germline V lookup: CDR1 SGHDN, CDR2 FVKESK. J lost 4 bases, V lost 5 bases, and 11 bases had no gene match. This CDR3 spans 15 amino acids. The CDR3 coding sequence is TGTGCCAGCAGCTCCTACTCTAGCGGAGAATACGAGCAGTACTTC. This gives the protein CASSSYSSGEYEQYF.

This clone has only one observation. The genes are TRBV6-1 and TRBJ2-2; possible D gene TRBD1, 5 bases. The CDR3 runs to 14 residues. CDR1 and CDR2 (germline): MNHNS, SASEGT. Deletions cut 8 bases from V and 4 bases from J, with 14 bases between. In DNA, the CDR3 is TGTGCCAGCGCGGAGCTAAGGGGCACCGGGGAGCTGTTTTTT. Translated, it gives CASAELRGTGELFF.

This clone was observed at least ten times. The chain combines TRBV18 with TRBJ1-2; no firm D call. Trimming left V 3 bases short and J 0 bases short, with 17 bases between. Germline V gene sequence: CDR1 KGHSH, CDR2 LQKENI. This CDR3 has 17 residues. CDR3 residues: CASSPQAPQGANYGYTF. The CDR3 DNA reads as TGTGCCAGCTCACCCCAAGCCCCCCAAGGAGCTAACTATGGCTACACCTTC.

This clone was observed a single time. The rearrangement links TRBV7-8 to TRBJ2-3; 10 bases map to TRBD2. Trimming took 1 base from V and 1 from J; bases not matched to a gene: 2. Germline V gene sequence: CDR1 SGHVS, CDR2 FQNEAQ. The CDR3 is made up of 16 amino acids. The CDR3 protein is CASSLELAGGTDTQYF. The CDR3 nucleotides are TGTGCCAGCAGCTTAGAGCTAGCGGGGGGCACAGATACGCAGTATTTT.

V usage is TRBV4-1 and J usage is TRBJ2-7, with D possibly TRBD2 on 5 matching bases. CDR1 MGHRA and CDR2 YSYEKL come from the germline V gene. This CDR3 contains 15 residues. Deletions cut 3 bases from V and 4 bases from J, with 16 bases between. The CDR3 coding sequence is TGCGCCAGCAGCCAGTCAGAGGGCCGTCCGTACGAGCAGTACTTC. Translated: CASSQSEGRPYEQYF.

The chain uses TRBV9 and TRBJ2-7, with 8 bases matching TRBD2. The CDR3 is 16 residues long. Germline lookup yields CDR1 SGDLS and CDR2 YYNGEE. The J segment lost 3 bases and the V segment lost 2 bases, leaving 10 bases of the junction unmatched. CDR3 loop: CASSVGGAQGGYEQYF. The CDR3 DNA sequence: TGTGCCAGCAGCGTCGGGGGGGCACAGGGAGGCTACGAGCAGTACTTC.

The chain joins TRBV19 to TRBJ1-2; TRBD1 agrees at 9 bases. Trimming at V came to 7 bases and at J to 3 bases, leaving 18 bases not matched to a gene. Germline V lookup: CDR1 LNHDA, CDR2 SQIVND (reference sequence). This CDR3 region has 18 residues. The chain's CDR3 is CASIPLPGQGGRHYGYTF. The CDR3 nucleotides are TGTGCCAGTATCCCCCTTCCGGGACAGGGTGGACGCCACTATGGCTACACCTTC.

The gene calls are TRBV15 and TRBJ1-4; D is uncertain. V lost 6 bases to trimming and J lost 0 bases, with 11 bases between them. The V gene's germline CDR1 is LNHNV and CDR2 YYDKDF (reference sequence). This CDR3 is 15 amino acids long. Written as DNA, the CDR3 is TGTGCCACCAGTGAGGGCTCTGCAACTAATGAAAAACTGTTTTTT. This encodes CATSEGSATNEKLFF.

This chain uses TRBV30 with TRBJ2-5; 7 bases are a match to TRBD2. This CDR3 has 14 amino acids. Germline loops: CDR1 GTSNPN, CDR2 SVGIG (reference sequence). After removal of 1 base from V and 1 base from J, the junction contained 3 bases not matched to a gene. CDR3 nucleotides: TGTGCCTGGAGTGCTCTAGCGGCCCAAGAGACCCAGTACTTC. Translated: CAWSALAAQETQYF.

The chain recombines TRBV19 with TRBJ2-7, with D perhaps TRBD2 (5 bases). Trimming took off 2 bases at V and 0 bases at J, with 11 bases between the two ends. The CDR3 is made up of 15 amino acids. Per germline, CDR1 LNHDA and CDR2 SQIVND (reference sequence). CDR3 DNA: TGTGCCAGTAGTATAACAGCGGAGAGCTCCTACGAGCAGTACTTC. Amino acids: CASSITAESSYEQYF.

This CDR3 reads CASSQWRQREQFF. DNA of the CDR3: TGTGCCAGCAGCCAGTGGAGGCAGCGGGAGCAGTTCTTC. This chain connects TRBV2 to TRBJ2-1; TRBD2 might be the D (5 bases). The V end lost 6 bases, the J end lost 10 bases, and 16 bases lay between the germline ends. Germline CDR1 reads SNHLY; CDR2 reads FYNNEI. The CDR3 length is 13 residues. The full variable domain, rest sourced from reference TRBV2 and TRBJ2-1, is EPEVTQTPSHQVTQMGQEVILRCVPISNHLYFYWYRQILGQKVEFLVSFYNNEISEKSEIFDDQFSVERPDGSNFTLKIRSTKLEDSAMYFCASSQWRQREQFFGPGTRLTVL.

The rearrangement links TRBV5-1 to TRBJ2-1, with 9 bases lining up with TRBD1. V lost 4 bases to trimming and J lost 8 bases; unmatched junction nucleotides: 1. Germline loops: CDR1 SGHRS, CDR2 YFSETQ. CDR3 length equals 12 residues. This CDR3 is CASSRDRDEQFF. For the CDR3, the DNA is TGCGCCAGCAGCAGGGACAGGGATGAGCAGTTCTTC.

The rearrangement joins TRBV27 to TRBJ1-3; D call uncertain. This CDR3 is built from 15 residues. The germline V gene encodes CDR1 MNHEY and CDR2 SMNVEV (reference sequence). V dropped 8 bases and J dropped 4 bases, with 18 bases sitting between them. The CDR3 is CASPLHLSLGNTIYF. The DNA for the CDR3 is TGTGCCAGCCCCCTTCACCTTTCTCTGGGAAACACCATATATTTT.

V usage is TRBV7-9 and J usage is TRBJ1-2; D not resolved. Germline V lookup: CDR1 SEHNR, CDR2 FQNEAQ (reference sequence). The V end was cut by 1 base, the J end by 2 bases, with 11 bases between. The CDR3 totals 15 residues. Here the CDR3 reads CASSLGEVGNYGYTF. DNA for the CDR3: TGTGCCAGCAGCTTAGGTGAGGTTGGGAACTATGGCTACACCTTC.

The chain has TRBV28 and TRBJ1-2; D is perhaps TRBD1 (6 bases). This CDR3 is built from 12 residues. Trimming pared 2 bases from V and 5 bases from J, leaving 6 bases between. The germline CDR1 and CDR2 sequences are MDHEN and SYDVKM. The CDR3 DNA is TGTGCCAGCAGTTTAAGGGGGTATGGCTACACCTTC. Amino acids: CASSLRGYGYTF.

This chain connects TRBV11-2 to TRBJ2-2, with 8 positions matching TRBD1. CDR3 length equals 16 residues. The junction had 8 bases not matched to a gene; V was cut back by 1 base and J by 7 bases. Germline V CDR1 and CDR2: SGHAT, FQNNGV. CDR3 sequence reads: CASSLAAGGAGGELFF. CDR3 DNA sequence: TGTGCCAGCAGCTTAGCGGCAGGGGGCGCGGGCGGGGAGCTGTTTTTT. The entire variable domain, with the rest obtained from reference TRBV11-2 and TRBJ2-2, is as follows: EAGVAQSPRYKIIEKRQSVAFWCNPISGHATLYWYQQILGQGPKLLIQFQNNGVVDDSQLPKDRFSAERLKGVDSTLKIQPAKLEDSAVYLCASSLAAGGAGGELFFGEGSRLTVL.

The chain links TRBV6-5 to TRBJ2-2; 12 nucleotides align to TRBD2. Germline CDR1 and CDR2: MNHEY and SVGAGI. The CDR3 loop spans 14 amino acids. V was clipped by 10 bases and J by 5 bases; unmatched bases: 5. The CDR3 region is CATGLAGRTGELFF. CDR3 nucleotide sequence: TGTGCCACCGGACTAGCGGGAAGGACCGGGGAGCTGTTTTTT.

This chain connects TRBV5-1 to TRBJ2-3, with 8 bases matching TRBD2. Germline CDR1 and CDR2: SGHRS and YFSETQ. J was trimmed by 1 base and V by 1 base; bases with no gene match: 5. This CDR3 contains 16 residues. CDR3 nucleotides: TGCGCCAGCAGCTTGCGCCCGCGGGAGGGCACAGATACGCAGTATTTT. Protein: CASSLRPREGTDTQYF.

A few counts support this clone. The gene calls are TRBV13 and TRBJ2-7; D possibly corresponds to TRBD2 (5 bases). Germline V CDR1 and CDR2: PRHDT, FYEKMQ (reference sequence). The ends were cut back, 5 bases at V and 0 bases at J, with 32 bases in the middle. The CDR3 extends over 21 amino acids. CDR3 bases: TGTGCCAGCAGCAGAACCCGAGGCAGGCCGTTGAGTCGGGAAAGCTCCTACGAGCAGTACTTC. It codes for CASSRTRGRPLSRESSYEQYF. The complete variable domain, with remaining parts taken from reference TRBV13 and TRBJ2-7, reads AAGVIQSPRHLIKEKRETATLKCYPIPRHDTVYWYQQGPGQDPQFLISFYEKMQSDKGSIPDRFSAQQFSDYHSELNMSSLELGDSALYFCASSRTRGRPLSRESSYEQYFGPGTRLTVT.

The chain joins TRBV10-2 to TRBJ2-6; D unclear. Germline lookup yields CDR1 WSHSY and CDR2 SAAADI. The CDR3 consists of 14 residues. The germline V and J ends were trimmed by 3 bases and 0 bases, with 3 bases remaining between them. CDR3 amino acids: CASSDGSGANVLTF. CDR3 sequence (DNA): TGCGCCAGCAGTGATGGCTCTGGGGCCAACGTCCTGACTTTC.

The chain is built from TRBV7-3 and TRBJ2-1; D is perhaps TRBD2 (5 bases). This CDR3 contains 13 residues. Germline CDR1 and CDR2: SGHTA and FQGTGA. Trimming took off 8 bases at V and 8 bases at J, with 16 bases between the two ends. The CDR3 loop reads CASPGPGSDEQFF. In DNA, the CDR3 is TGTGCCAGCCCCGGGCCGGGGTCGGATGAGCAGTTCTTC.

In its sample, this clone was seen once. CDR3 sequence: CATSRDPAGGGETQYF. The DNA of the CDR3 is TGTGCCACCAGCAGAGATCCCGCAGGGGGTGGGGAGACCCAGTACTTC. V and J are TRBV15 and TRBJ2-5, with 7 bases fitting TRBD1. In germline, CDR1 is LNHNV, CDR2 YYDKDF (reference sequence). The CDR3 spans 16 residues. V lost 0 bases, J lost 5 bases, and 9 bases stayed unmatched. The variable domain in full, with the rest retrieved from reference TRBV15 and TRBJ2-5, is DAMVIQNPRYQVTQFGKPVTLSCSQTLNHNVMYWYQQKSSQAPKLLFHYYDKDFNNEADTPDNFQSRRPNTSFCFLDIRSPGLGDTAMYLCATSRDPAGGGETQYFGPGTRLLVL.

The sample holds one count of this clone. The genes are TRBV4-1 and TRBJ1-1; no clear D. There are 11 residues in the CDR3. V gave up 0 bases and J gave up 7 bases, with 3 bases separating them. The V gene's germline CDR1 is MGHRA and CDR2 YSYEKL. CDR3 nucleotides: TGCGCCAGCAGCCAAGAGAGTGAAGCTTTCTTT. Translation gives CASSQESEAFF.

The chain joins TRBV2 to TRBJ2-1, with 9 bases identical to TRBD1. V was pared by 5 bases and J by 8 bases, with 10 bases of the junction left unmatched. Germline CDR1 SNHLY, CDR2 FYNNEI. CDR3 length: 15 residues. Here the CDR3 DNA reads TGTGCCAGCAGTAGCGGGACAGGGTGGGACGATGAGCAGTTCTTC. It encodes CASSSGTGWDDEQFF.

The J gene is TRBJ2-7, the V gene TRBV7-2, with D perhaps matching TRBD2 (6 bases). V was shortened by 5 bases and J by 5 bases, with 16 bases between the two germline ends. Per germline, CDR1 SGHTA and CDR2 FQGNSA. The CDR3 spans 14 residues. The chain's CDR3 is CASSPSAAGDEQYF. CDR3 DNA: TGTGCCAGCAGCCCTAGCGCCGCAGGCGACGAGCAGTACTTC.

V and J are TRBV10-3 and TRBJ2-4; 10 nucleotides match TRBD1. CDR1 and CDR2 (germline): ENHRY, SYGVKD. V was clipped by 2 bases and J by 4 bases; unmatched bases: 5. This CDR3 is 16 amino acids long. CDR3 in amino acids: CAISEGRDRGKNIQYF. The DNA of the CDR3 is TGTGCCATCAGTGAGGGCCGGGACAGGGGTAAAAACATTCAGTACTTC.

The CDR3 DNA sequence: TGTGCCATCAGTGACCCGGGACGAACCTACAATGAGCAGTTCTTC. It encodes CAISDPGRTYNEQFF. The V and J genes are TRBV10-3 and TRBJ2-1, with D perhaps given as TRBD1 or TRBD2 (5 bases each). The CDR3 sequence is 15 residues long. Germline V gene data show CDR1 as ENHRY and CDR2 as SYGVKD. V lost 3 bases and J lost 2, with 11 bases in between.

The chain has TRBV5-1 and TRBJ2-2; a weak D match, TRBD1 (5 bases). This CDR3 spans 14 amino acids. Germline CDR1 is SGHRS and CDR2 is YFSETQ. Trimming removed 5 bases from V and 2 bases from J, with 10 bases in between. CDR3 protein: CASRPGQNTGELFF. The CDR3 bases are TGCGCCAGCAGGCCTGGACAAAACACCGGGGAGCTGTTTTTT. Full variable domain (remainder filled in from reference TRBV5-1 and TRBJ2-2): KAGVTQTPRYLIKTRGQQVTLSCSPISGHRSVSWYQQTPGQGLQFLFEYFSETQRNKGNFPGRFSGRQFSNSRSEMNVSTLELGDSALYLCASRPGQNTGELFFGEGSRLTVL.

V usage is TRBV19 and J usage is TRBJ2-7; 8 bases map to TRBD1. V lost 6 bases and J lost 0; bases outside the gene matches: 7. The germline gives CDR1 LNHDA, CDR2 SQIVND (reference sequence). CDR3 size: 15 residues. The CDR3 protein is CASRAGTGDSYEQYF. The CDR3, as DNA: TGTGCCAGTAGGGCCGGGACAGGTGACTCCTACGAGCAGTACTTC.

The chain couples TRBV7-7 to TRBJ2-5; a weak D match, TRBD2 (6 bases). The CDR3 contains 15 residues. Germline CDR1 and CDR2: SSHAT and FNYEAQ (reference sequence). Trimming pared 1 base from V and 4 bases from J, leaving 13 bases between. The CDR3 nucleotides are TGTGCCAGCAGCTTAGGGCGGGACGCCCGAGAGACCCAGTACTTC. Its protein is CASSLGRDARETQYF.

This clone was recorded only once. The V and J genes are TRBV7-3 and TRBJ2-1; 14 nucleotides align to TRBD2. After removal of 4 bases from V and 8 bases from J, the junction contained 10 bases not matched to a gene. The germline CDR1 and CDR2 sequences are SGHTA and FQGTGA. CDR3 length: 17 amino acids. The CDR3 DNA follows: TGTGCCAGCAGCTCACCCGGACTAGCGGGAGGCCGGCATGAGCAGTTCTTC. Protein product: CASSSPGLAGGRHEQFF.